In its sample, the clone carrying this TCR beta chain was seen once. Antigen: not known. The germline V gene has CDR1 LNHNV and CDR2 YYDKDF (reference sequence). The CDR3 is 15 amino acids. V lost 0 bases to trimming and J lost 5 bases, with 13 bases between them. Overall study results and limits: Tumor memory CD4+ T cell TCR gene usage clustered with blood and lymph node memory CD4+ cells and lymph node naive CD4+ cells.

Treg sorting used a CD4+CD25+CD127-/low gate. TCRdb re-analysed the 5' RACE reads in MiXCR, keeping a single row per CDR3 protein. Of over 45,000 distinct CDR3 sequences in the sample, roughly 28% were seen once. Sequences were obtained from tumor-infiltrating Tregs sorted from the breast tumor. The V call is TRBV15, the J call TRBJ2-5; no definite D call. This receptor was taken from a female donor with breast cancer. CDR3 sequence reads: CATSRESRVYETQYF. The CDR3 DNA follows: TGTGCCACCAGCAGAGAATCTAGGGTCTACGAGACCCAGTACTTC.